The present T cell receptor beta chain was sequenced within a study of blood T cell repertoires in COVID-19. Looking at the study overall: The cDNA or gDNA used as material had been derived from T cells, B-cell-depleted T cells, or PBMCs.

The CDR3 runs 16 residues. Germline values: CDR1 SGDLS, CDR2 YYNGEE. V lost 3 bases and J lost 7; bases outside the gene matches: 6. Participants, about 18 to 90 years old, spanned approximately 25 US areas. Donors in Cohort 3 who had recovered were those with two negative PCRs, healthcare professional clearance, or resolution of their symptoms. This clone was recorded only once. Source study methods: Cell counts per sample came from amplifying reference gene primers. The repertoire was sequenced with immunoSEQ multiplex PCR; TCRdb's copy has only in-frame clones and lacks some. The V and J calls and clone size were taken over from that table, and D and trimming were inferred from the DNA. The sample has about 370,000 clones, 80% to 90% seen once.

This sequence originates from a man between 18 and 35 years old who had recovered from COVID-19. The chain couples TRBV9 to TRBJ2-1; 14 bases match TRBD2. Sequencing input: PBMCs or T cells enriched from blood (not recorded which). DNA for the CDR3: TGTGCCAGCAGCGAGACTAGCGGGGGGGTTGGGAATGAGCAGTTCTTC. Translated, it gives CASSETSGGVGNEQFF.